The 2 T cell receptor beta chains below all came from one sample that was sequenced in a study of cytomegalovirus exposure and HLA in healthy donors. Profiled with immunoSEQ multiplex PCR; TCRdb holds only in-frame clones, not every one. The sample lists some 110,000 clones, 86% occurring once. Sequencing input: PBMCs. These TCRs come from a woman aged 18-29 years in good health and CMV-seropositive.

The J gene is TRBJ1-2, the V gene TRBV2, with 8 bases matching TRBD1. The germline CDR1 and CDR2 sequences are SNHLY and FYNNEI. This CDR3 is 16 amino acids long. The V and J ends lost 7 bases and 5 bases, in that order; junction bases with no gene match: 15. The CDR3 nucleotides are TGTGCCAGCACCTCGGGGACAGGCATGAGGCGGTATGGCTACACCTTC. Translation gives CASTSGTGMRRYGYTF.

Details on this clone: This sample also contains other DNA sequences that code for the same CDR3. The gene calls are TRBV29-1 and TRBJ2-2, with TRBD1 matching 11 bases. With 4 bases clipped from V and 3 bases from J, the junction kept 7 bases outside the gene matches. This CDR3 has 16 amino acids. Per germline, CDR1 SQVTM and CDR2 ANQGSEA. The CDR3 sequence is CSVGGGTGGYTGELFF. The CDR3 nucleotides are TGCAGCGTTGGTGGGGGGACAGGGGGTTACACCGGGGAGCTGTTTTTT.